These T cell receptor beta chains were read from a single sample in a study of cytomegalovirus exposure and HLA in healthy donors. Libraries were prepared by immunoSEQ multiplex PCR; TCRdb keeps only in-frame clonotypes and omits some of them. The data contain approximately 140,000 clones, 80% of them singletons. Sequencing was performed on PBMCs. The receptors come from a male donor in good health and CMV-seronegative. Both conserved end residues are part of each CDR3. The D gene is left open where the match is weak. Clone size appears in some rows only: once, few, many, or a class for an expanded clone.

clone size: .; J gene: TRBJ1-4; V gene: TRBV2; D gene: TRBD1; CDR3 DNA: TGTGCCACCGACAGGGGTGAAAAAAAACTGTTTTTT; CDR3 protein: CATDRGEKKLFF
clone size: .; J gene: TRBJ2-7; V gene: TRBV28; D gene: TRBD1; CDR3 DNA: TGTGCCAGCATTCCTACAGGACAGGGCAGGTACGAGCAGTACTTC; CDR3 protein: CASIPTGQGRYEQYF
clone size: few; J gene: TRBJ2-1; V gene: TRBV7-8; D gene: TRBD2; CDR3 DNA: TGTGCCAGCAGCTTAGGAGGAGCGGGGGGATACAATGAGCAGTTCTTC; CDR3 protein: CASSLGGAGGYNEQFF
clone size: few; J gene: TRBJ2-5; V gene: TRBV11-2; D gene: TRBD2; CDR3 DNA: TGTGCCAGCAGCTACCGGACTAGTATTGCAGAGACCCAGTACTTC; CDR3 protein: CASSYRTSIAETQYF
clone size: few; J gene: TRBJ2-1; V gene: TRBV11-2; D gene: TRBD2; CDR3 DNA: TGTGCCAGCAGCGTCCTAGCGGGGGGGACGAATGAGCAGTTCTTC; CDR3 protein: CASSVLAGGTNEQFF
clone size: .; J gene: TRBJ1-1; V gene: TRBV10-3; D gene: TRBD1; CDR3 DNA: TGTGCCATCAGTGGATGGGACAGGGGGCATACTGAAGCTTTCTTT; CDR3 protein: CAISGWDRGHTEAFF
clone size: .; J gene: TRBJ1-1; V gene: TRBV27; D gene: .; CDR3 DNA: TGTGCCGTCAAAAGCTGGGGGGAGACCACTGAAGCTTTCTTT; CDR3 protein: CAVKSWGETTEAFF
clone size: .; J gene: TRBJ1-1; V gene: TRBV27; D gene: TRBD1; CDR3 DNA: TGTGCCAGCAGTTTTTATTTCGGGACAGGGAACACTGAAGCTTTCTTT; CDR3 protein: CASSFYFGTGNTEAFF
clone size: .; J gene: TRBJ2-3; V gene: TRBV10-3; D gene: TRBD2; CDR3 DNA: TGTGCCATCAGTCCGGGGGGGCAAATCCGCCGTACGCAGTATTTT; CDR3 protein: CAISPGGQIRRTQYF
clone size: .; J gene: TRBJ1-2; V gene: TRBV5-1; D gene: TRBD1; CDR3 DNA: TGCGCCAGCAGCGCTCTGGCAGCGGGACAGGGACTTTACACCTTC; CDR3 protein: CASSALAAGQGLYTF
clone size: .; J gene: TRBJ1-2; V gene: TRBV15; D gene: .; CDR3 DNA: TGTGCCACCAGCCGCCTCCTCAGCGGAGGCGGCTACACCTTC; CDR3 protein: CATSRLLSGGGYTF
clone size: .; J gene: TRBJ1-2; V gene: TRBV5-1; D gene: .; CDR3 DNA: TGCGCCAGCAGCTTAAACAGTCGTGGCTACACCTTC; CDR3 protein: CASSLNSRGYTF
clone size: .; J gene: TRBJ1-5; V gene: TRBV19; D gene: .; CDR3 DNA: TGTGCCAGTAATAGCGGCAGGACCTCCAGGCCCCAGCATTTT; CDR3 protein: CASNSGRTSRPQHF
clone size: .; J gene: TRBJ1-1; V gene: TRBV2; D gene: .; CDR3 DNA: TGTGCCAGCAGGCGTGTCAACACTGAAGCTTTCTTT; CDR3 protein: CASRRVNTEAFF
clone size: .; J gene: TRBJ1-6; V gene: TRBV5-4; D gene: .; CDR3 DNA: TGTGCCAGCAGGCTCGAGGGTCTCGACTCACCCCTCCACTTT; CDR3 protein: CASRLEGLDSPLHF
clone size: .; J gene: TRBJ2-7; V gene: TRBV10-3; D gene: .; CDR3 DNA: TGTGCCATCAGCAACAGCTACGAGCAGTACTTC; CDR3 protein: CAISNSYEQYF
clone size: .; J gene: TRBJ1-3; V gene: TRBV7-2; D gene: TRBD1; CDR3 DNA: TGTGCCAGCAGCTTAGTGGGACAGGGGTCCGGAAACACCATATATTTT; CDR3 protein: CASSLVGQGSGNTIYF
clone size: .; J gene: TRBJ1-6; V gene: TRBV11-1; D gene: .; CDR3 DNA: TGTGCCAGCAGCTTAGAGCGTAATTCACCCCTCCACTTT; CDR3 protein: CASSLERNSPLHF
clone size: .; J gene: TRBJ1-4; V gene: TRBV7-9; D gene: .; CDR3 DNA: TGTGCCAGCAGTTCCACGGTGACAACTAATGAAAAACTGTTTTTT; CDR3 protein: CASSSTVTTNEKLFF
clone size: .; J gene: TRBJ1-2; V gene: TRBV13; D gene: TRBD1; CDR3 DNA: TGTGCCAGCAGCTTCCTACTCGGACAGGGGAGAAGGGGCTACACCTTC; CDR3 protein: CASSFLLGQGRRGYTF
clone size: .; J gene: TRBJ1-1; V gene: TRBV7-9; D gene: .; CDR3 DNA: TGTGCCAGCAGCCCACGGGCTGAAGCTTTCTTT; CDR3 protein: CASSPRAEAFF
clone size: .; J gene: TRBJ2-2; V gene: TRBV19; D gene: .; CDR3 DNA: TGTGCCAGTCAATTGCGGGGTGTCACCGGGGAGCTGTTTTTT; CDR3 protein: CASQLRGVTGELFF
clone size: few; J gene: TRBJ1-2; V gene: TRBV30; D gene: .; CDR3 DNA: TGTGCCTGCCGTCACAGGGAAGGCTACACCTTC; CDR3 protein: CACRHREGYTF
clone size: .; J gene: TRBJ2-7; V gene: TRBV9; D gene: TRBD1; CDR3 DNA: TGTGCCAGTGCACAGGGGGCCTTTGGAGAGCAGTACTTC; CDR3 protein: CASAQGAFGEQYF
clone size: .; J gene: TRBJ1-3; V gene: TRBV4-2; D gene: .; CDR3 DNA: TGTGCCAGCAGCCGGGAGGGGGTCGGAAACACCATATATTTT; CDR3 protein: CASSREGVGNTIYF
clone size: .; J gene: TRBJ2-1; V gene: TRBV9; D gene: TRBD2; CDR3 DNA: TGTGCCAGCAGCGCCTCACTAGCGGGGGGTATGTACAATGAGCAGTTCTTC; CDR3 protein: CASSASLAGGMYNEQFF
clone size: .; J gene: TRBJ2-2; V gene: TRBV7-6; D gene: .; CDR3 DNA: TGTGCCAGCAATCCGCAGGGGAACACCGGGGAGCTGTTTTTT; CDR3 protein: CASNPQGNTGELFF
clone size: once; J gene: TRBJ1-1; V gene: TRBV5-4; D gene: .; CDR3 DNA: TGTGCCAGCAGCCTGACAGCCGCGAACACTGAAGCTTTCTTT; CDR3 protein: CASSLTAANTEAFF
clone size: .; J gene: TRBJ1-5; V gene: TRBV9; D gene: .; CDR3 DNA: TGTGCCAGCAGCGTAGATACAGGTCAGCCCCAGCATTTT; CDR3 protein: CASSVDTGQPQHF
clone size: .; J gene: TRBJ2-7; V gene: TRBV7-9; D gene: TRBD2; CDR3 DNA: TGTGCCAGCAGACGAGAAGCGGGGGCTAACTACGAGCAGTACTTC; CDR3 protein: CASRREAGANYEQYF
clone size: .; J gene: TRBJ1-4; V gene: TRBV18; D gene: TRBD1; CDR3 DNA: TGTGCCAGCTCACCGGGACAGGGGGCGACGGAAAAACTGTTTTTT; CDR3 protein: CASSPGQGATEKLFF
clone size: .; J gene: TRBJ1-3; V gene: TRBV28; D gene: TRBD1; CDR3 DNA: TGTGCCAGCAGTCCTAGTGGGACAGGGGGCGTACACACCATATATTTT; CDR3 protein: CASSPSGTGGVHTIYF
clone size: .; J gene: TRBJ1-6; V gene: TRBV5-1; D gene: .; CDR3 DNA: TGCGCCAGCAGCTTGGGTCAGGGGAATTCACCCCTCCACTTT; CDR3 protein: CASSLGQGNSPLHF
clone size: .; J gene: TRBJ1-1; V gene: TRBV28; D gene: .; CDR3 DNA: TGTGCCAGCAGTACTGGTTTTCGGGCTTTCTTT; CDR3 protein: CASSTGFRAFF
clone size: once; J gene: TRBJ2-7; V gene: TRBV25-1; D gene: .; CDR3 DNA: TGTGCCAGCAGTCAAAACAGGGTCGAGAACGAGCAGTACTTC; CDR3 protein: CASSQNRVENEQYF
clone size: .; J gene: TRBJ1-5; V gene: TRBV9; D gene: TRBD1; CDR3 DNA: TGTGCCAGCAGCGAGGGACAGGGAGGCCAGCCCCAGCATTTT; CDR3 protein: CASSEGQGGQPQHF
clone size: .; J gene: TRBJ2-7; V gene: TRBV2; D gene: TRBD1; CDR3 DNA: TGTGCCAGCACTTCCGGGACAGGGAACTACGAGCAGTACTTC; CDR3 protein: CASTSGTGNYEQYF
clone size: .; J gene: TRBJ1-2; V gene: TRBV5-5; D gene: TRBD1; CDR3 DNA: TGTGCCAGCAGCTTGGGCAGGGGGGCCTGGGGCTACACCTTC; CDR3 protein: CASSLGRGAWGYTF
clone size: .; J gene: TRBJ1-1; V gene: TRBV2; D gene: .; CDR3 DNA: TGTGCCAGCAAGACTCAAAACGTAAACACTGAAGCTTTCTTT; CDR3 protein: CASKTQNVNTEAFF
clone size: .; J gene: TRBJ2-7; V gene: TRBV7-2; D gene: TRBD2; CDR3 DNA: TGTGCCAGCAGCTTATGGGGGGGCGAGCAGTACTTC; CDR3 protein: CASSLWGGEQYF
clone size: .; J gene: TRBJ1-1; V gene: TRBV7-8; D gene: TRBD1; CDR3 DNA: TGTGCCAGCAGCTTAGTTGGGTCAGGGGGGCGGACTGAAGCTTTCTTT; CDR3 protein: CASSLVGSGGRTEAFF
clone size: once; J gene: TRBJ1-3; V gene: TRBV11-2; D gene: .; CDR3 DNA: TGTGCCAGCAGCTTCGGAGTTATCTCTGGAAACACCATATATTTT; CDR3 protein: CASSFGVISGNTIYF
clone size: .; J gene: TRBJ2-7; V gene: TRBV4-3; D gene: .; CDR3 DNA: TGCGCCAGCAGCCAAGATCGAGGGGGGGCCTACGAGCAGTACTTC; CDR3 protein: CASSQDRGGAYEQYF
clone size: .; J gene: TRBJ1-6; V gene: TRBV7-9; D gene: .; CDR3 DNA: TGTGCCAGCAGCTTAGCCTCAGGCACAGCGGGTTCACCCCTCCACTTT; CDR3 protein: CASSLASGTAGSPLHF
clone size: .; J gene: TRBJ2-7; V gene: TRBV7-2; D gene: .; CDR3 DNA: TGTGCCAGCAGCTTTATCCGAGGGGCCGGGGGGCCCGGGAGCGAGCAGTACTTC; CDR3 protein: CASSFIRGAGGPGSEQYF